This TCR beta chain was sequenced in a study of shared clonotypes between healthy human individuals. As to this clone: Its antigen is unknown.

Template for every sorted-subset replicate PCR totaled 150 to 250 ng DNA, about 30,000 T cell genomes. Assay: immunoSEQ multiplex PCR; the TCRdb copy retains only in-frame clones and omits some. The sample shows 550,000 to 800,000 clones, approximately 74% of them seen only once. Points from the study as a whole: Sharing across four donors was highest in naive CD4 (around 5%) and lowest in memory CD8 (around 0.4%).

V was clipped by 3 bases and J by 3 bases; unmatched bases: 9. Germline V CDR1 and CDR2: KGHSH, LQKENI. CDR3 size: 16 residues. Sequencing used memory CD4+ T cells sorted from blood. Subset reported: CD45RA-negative fraction. The source is a woman aged 25 to 45 in good health. This sequence joins TRBV18 and TRBJ2-3, with TRBD1 identical over 7 bases. The CDR3 is CASSPATGRRTDTQYF. CDR3 bases: TGTGCCAGCTCACCCGCGACAGGGCGGCGAACAGATACGCAGTATTTT.